This T cell receptor beta chain stems from a study of cytomegalovirus exposure and HLA in healthy donors (dated by TCRdb to 2016 to 2017). Study-level background: In an earlier analysis of under 600 of the donors, around 300 Gb of sequence data and 95 million to 130 million unique TCR beta sequences from about 180 million T cells were reported. Five DR-DQ haplotypes were treated as single units for association and clustering because of strong linkage in the cohort. A later genetic analysis took genome-wide SNP genotypes for 398 of the 666 donors and used that subset as a discovery cohort. All discovery cohort repertoires had been generated using a single sequencing platform. To predict cytomegalovirus infection status, the study brought together high-throughput TCR immunosequencing, statistical association of individual TCRs with disease status, and machine learning. The T cell repertoires of 700 or so subjects were profiled by immunosequencing and related to cytomegalovirus serostatus. In the later analysis, no new phenotypic data were used to find candidate immune exposures; instead, reliance was placed on TCR beta sequences and their occurrence across donors. HLA typing included class I and class II loci at four-digit resolution. The study aimed to test whether cataloging public T cell receptors could reveal signatures of past pathogen exposure. Donor age, sex, ethnicity and CMV serostatus were compiled together with the repertoire data. In an earlier analysis of roughly 580 of the donors, high-throughput TCR beta sequencing was used to judge whether each TCR beta V gene segment behaved as functional or pseudogenic. Roughly 300 gigabases of sequencing data and around 85 million unique TCR sequences made up an early release that covered 500 to 700 HLA-typed donors. The genetic ancestry cluster associated with self-reported Caucasian donors included 80% to 90% of the roughly 410 genotyped donors. In a later analysis, previously published TCR beta repertoires from 666 donors were re-analyzed and high-resolution HLA genotyping was added so that TCR occurrence patterns could be studied. The number of donors typed differed by locus, with roughly 620-640 for A, B, C, DRB1 and DQB1, roughly 520 for DQA1, nearly 610 for DPA1, and roughly 450 for DPB1. Among around 400 genotyped donors of the cohort, an average of approximately 230,000 unique TCR beta nucleotide sequences were sequenced per donor, approximately 20% of them non-productive. Along with the roughly 610-subject first cohort, a separate validation cohort of some 130 different subjects was used. Here is what the overall study found, with its caveats: Because HLA typing was unavailable for some donors at each locus, only the typed subset was used in association tests. In an earlier analysis of roughly 500 of the donors, most TCR beta V segments appeared in productive rearrangements about 87% or about 30% of the time, broadly matching IMGT annotations. In a later genetic analysis, a missense DCLRE1C variant was associated with V-gene and J-gene trimming of TCR beta chains, and the association was replicated in an independent cohort. At a false discovery rate of 0.05, a later analysis linked approximately 18,000 TCR beta sequences to specific HLA alleles. In a later analysis, most CMV-associated TCR beta chains were found to appear HLA-restricted, with HLA associations seemingly driven largely by CMV exposure. According to a later genetic analysis, donors in an Asian-associated ancestry cluster had fewer N-insertions in productive TCRs than the approximately 710-donor mean. Three of the identified cytomegalovirus-associated TCR beta chains were confirmed in vitro to be specific for cytomegalovirus antigens. The earlier analysis of 587 of the donors excluded roughly 16 rarely observed V segments, including chromosome 9 orphons, because counts were too low. In both the original and validation cohorts, the classifier was reported to diagnose cytomegalovirus status with high specificity and sensitivity. This cohort had only TCR beta chains sequenced, and the lack of alpha or paired-chain data limited which features could be detected. The study listed over 150 TCR beta chains as associated with cytomegalovirus. According to a later analysis, parvovirus B19, influenza, CMV and Epstein-Barr virus appeared linked to several top co-occurrence clusters. While some public TCRs were present in many individuals, most TCR sequences turned up only very rarely across donors. Immune exposure information for the cohort was limited to CMV serostatus. A cluster of highly shared sequence variants was judged likely to be a technical artifact of the sequencing pipeline. Some IMGT-functional V segments, including TRBV6-2 and TRBV6-3, could not be distinguished by the 87-base-pair reads and were therefore excluded. A further reported finding was that TCR beta sequences accurately predicted the HLA-A and HLA-B alleles for most subjects in the first cohort. Correlated functional status among segregating V segments might reflect linkage disequilibrium, but an unknown experimental factor could not be ruled out. When HLA alleles, especially DR and DQ, strongly co-occurred, attributing TCR associations to individual alleles was difficult. The presence/absence analyses assumed that sequencing depth was roughly uniform across donors, and that assumption may not be true. The authors suggested that the approach could potentially be generalized to other disease states and immunological phenotypes. A later analysis found that HLA-associated TCR beta chains were more clonally expanded and had lower generation probabilities than equally common non-associated chains. According to a later analysis, TCR association rates differed among HLA loci, with DRB1 alleles showing the most associated TCRs and HLA-C alleles showing the fewest.

As regards this clone: This receptor's antigen is unknown. Per-base qualities were not stored, and no clone one base away is much larger.

The cohort consisted of some 730 healthy bone marrow donors. At the time of sampling, every cohort member was nominally healthy, though immune exposures that went unrecorded were likely present. The donor was CMV seronegative and belonged to the group of around 350 seronegative cohort members. A peripheral blood sample was collected from each donor, and TCR beta sequencing was performed on peripheral blood mononuclear cells. Genomic DNA extraction from the blood cell samples was performed with the Qiagen DNeasy Blood Extraction Kit. The method was the immunoSEQ multiplex PCR assay. For the multiplex PCR, a mixture combining 60 forward primers for TCR Vbeta segments and 13 reverse primers for TCR Jbeta segments was used. A multiplex PCR assay on genomic DNA amplified the CDR3 region of rearranged TCR beta genes. The amplified TCR beta libraries were sequenced on the Illumina HiSeq System as 87-base-pair reads. As for the original processing: In a later analysis, 70 million to 95 million unique TCR beta chains were counted across the 650 to 700 repertoires, and roughly 11 million of these chains were shared by at least two donors. A nearest-neighbor algorithm error-corrected the raw reads and collapsed the reads into unique sequences, merging closely related sequences to remove PCR and sequencing errors. V, D and J gene segments were assigned by aligning CDR3 sequences to IMGT reference sequences. For a sequence to be retained, a match of at least six nucleotides was required to both a V gene segment and a J gene segment. A rearrangement was called productive if the CDR3 had no stop codons and remained in frame with V and J, and every other rearrangement was called non-productive. Following IMGT convention, CDR3 was defined as the stretch from the second conserved V-encoded cysteine up to the conserved J-encoded phenylalanine. Sequences without an unambiguous match to a single V gene segment were excluded from the earlier analysis of about 630 of the donors. In an earlier analysis of around 600 of the donors, V segments were called functional above 56.7% productive rearrangements and were called segregating when the between-donor standard deviation exceeded 5%. To diagnose cytomegalovirus status from the catalog of TCR beta chain sequences, a statistical classification framework was built. In a later analysis, V and J genes were assigned by comparing TCR nucleotide sequences against IMGT/GENE-DB human TR gene sequences. The TCRdist pipeline was used in a later analysis to assign CDR3 sequences and most-parsimonious VDJ recombination scenarios. In a later analysis, every TCR beta chain was defined by the combination of its CDR3 amino acid sequence and its V-gene family, and reads without a unique V-gene family were dropped. As a way to deal with suspected cross-contamination and a sequencing artifact, a later analysis dropped approximately 590 nucleotide sequences that were highly shared and had low generation probability. In a later analysis, a clonal expansion index was calculated for each public chain from normalized within-repertoire ranks of inferred template counts. In a later analysis, generation probabilities were computed with a VDJ recombination model fitted to out-of-frame rearrangements, and the resulting probabilities were checked against IGoR. In a later analysis, TCR-TCR, TCR-HLA and TCR-CMV co-occurrence was scored with hypergeometric tests, and a repertoire-size bias correction was applied to TCR pairs. False discovery rates were estimated in a later analysis by permuting HLA or CMV assignments 20 times. A later analysis grouped co-occurring TCRs with DBSCAN, adding TCRdist sequence similarity when clustering within HLA-allele-positive subsets. Co-occurrence clustering excluded repertoires with fewer than 30,000 or more than 120,000 public chains, plus five with anomalous nucleotide sharing. TCRdb's version of the immuneACCESS table is confined to in-frame rearrangements and falls short of the full clone set. An unresolved V gene accounts for under half of the shortfall where checked; the remainder is of unknown origin. V, J and clone size were drawn from that table, and D and trimming were deduced from the DNA. The sample contains more than 95,000 clones, about three quarters of them found a single time. In total, the top ten clones hold roughly 3.1% of the sample.

The CDR3 spans 11 residues, from the cysteine through the phenylalanine. Only the CDR3 region is kept as DNA, spanning 33 bases read in frame from base 1. V drops 7 bases and J drops 4 bases, leaving 8 bases in between. This clonotype was sampled from a man younger than 40 in good health and CMV-seronegative. What was sequenced was PBMCs. In this chain, TRBV23-1 is recombined with TRBJ2-7; confidence is insufficient to name the D gene. TRBV23-1 is marked as an open reading frame, function uncertain. The bases are TGCGCCAGCAAACAGACATACGAGCAGTACTTC. Its amino acids are CASKQTYEQYF.